A selection of T cell receptor beta chains follows, all from one sample in a study of beta chain features in type 1 diabetes. TCRdb keeps only in-frame clones here, not all; method: immunoSEQ multiplex PCR. The sample records tens of thousands of clones, 66% being singletons. The sequencing sample was made of Tregs from blood. These receptors were obtained from a man aged 30 to 39 with type 1 diabetes. Some clones in this sample may be carry-over from other donors' samples. Both conserved end residues are part of each CDR3. A D gene is named only where the DNA matches it firmly. The size entry is marked missing in some rows and otherwise reads once, few, many or a size class.

d_gene: TRBD1
v_gene: TRBV7-4
j_gene: TRBJ2-5
abundance: NA
CDR3aa: CASSLRGLETQYF
CDR3nt: TGTGCCAGCAGCTTAAGGGGGCTGGAGACCCAGTACTTC

d_gene: NA
v_gene: TRBV7-2
j_gene: TRBJ2-7
abundance: NA
CDR3aa: CASSLGGGFSEQYF
CDR3nt: TGTGCCAGCAGCTTAGGCGGAGGCTTCAGCGAGCAGTACTTC

d_gene: TRBD2
v_gene: TRBV27
j_gene: TRBJ2-3
abundance: NA
CDR3aa: CASSSPWREGTSTDTQYF
CDR3nt: TGTGCCAGCAGTTCCCCTTGGAGGGAGGGGACTAGCACAGATACGCAGTATTTT

d_gene: NA
v_gene: TRBV27
j_gene: TRBJ1-1
abundance: NA
CDR3aa: CASSSWGARTEAFF
CDR3nt: TGTGCCAGCAGTTCCTGGGGCGCAAGGACTGAAGCTTTCTTT

d_gene: NA
v_gene: TRBV29-1
j_gene: TRBJ2-7
abundance: NA
CDR3aa: CSVASLSSYEQYF
CDR3nt: TGCAGCGTTGCTAGCCTGAGCTCCTACGAGCAGTACTTC

d_gene: TRBD1
v_gene: TRBV7-2
j_gene: TRBJ1-2
abundance: NA
CDR3aa: CASSSGTGVNYGYTF
CDR3nt: TGTGCCAGCAGCTCAGGGACAGGGGTTAACTATGGCTACACCTTC

d_gene: TRBD1
v_gene: TRBV5-5
j_gene: TRBJ2-1
abundance: few
CDR3aa: CASSFGQGAAEQFF
CDR3nt: TGTGCCAGCAGCTTTGGGCAGGGGGCAGCTGAGCAGTTCTTC

d_gene: NA
v_gene: TRBV11-2
j_gene: TRBJ2-2
abundance: NA
CDR3aa: CASSLIPAGELFF
CDR3nt: TGTGCCAGCAGCTTAATCCCAGCCGGGGAGCTGTTTTTT

d_gene: NA
v_gene: TRBV9
j_gene: TRBJ2-2
abundance: NA
CDR3aa: CASRASGELFF
CDR3nt: TGTGCCAGCAGAGCCTCCGGGGAGCTGTTTTTT

d_gene: TRBD1
v_gene: TRBV18
j_gene: TRBJ2-3
abundance: few
CDR3aa: CASSRGTGLNFGTDTQYF
CDR3nt: TGTGCCAGCTCACGAGGGACAGGCCTAAACTTCGGCACAGATACGCAGTATTTT

d_gene: NA
v_gene: TRBV7-6
j_gene: TRBJ1-1
abundance: few
CDR3aa: CASSSQQNTEAFF
CDR3nt: TGTGCCAGCAGTTCACAGCAGAACACTGAAGCTTTCTTT

d_gene: TRBD1
v_gene: TRBV4-3
j_gene: TRBJ2-1
abundance: NA
CDR3aa: CASSQVTGTGTNEQFF
CDR3nt: TGCGCCAGCAGCCAGGTAACCGGGACAGGGACCAATGAGCAGTTCTTC

d_gene: TRBD1
v_gene: TRBV10-3
j_gene: TRBJ1-1
abundance: NA
CDR3aa: CAISVGQMNTEAFF
CDR3nt: TGTGCCATCAGTGTGGGACAGATGAACACTGAAGCTTTCTTT

d_gene: TRBD1
v_gene: TRBV7-2
j_gene: TRBJ2-1
abundance: few
CDR3aa: CASSLATGGSYNEQFF
CDR3nt: TGTGCCAGCAGCTTAGCGACAGGGGGGTCCTACAATGAGCAGTTCTTC

d_gene: NA
v_gene: TRBV6-5
j_gene: TRBJ2-3
abundance: NA
CDR3aa: CASSEQGRADTQYF
CDR3nt: TGTGCCAGCAGTGAACAGGGTCGGGCAGATACGCAGTATTTT

d_gene: NA
v_gene: TRBV10-3
j_gene: TRBJ2-7
abundance: few
CDR3aa: CAISGTQTYEQYF
CDR3nt: TGTGCCATCAGCGGGACTCAAACCTACGAGCAGTACTTC

d_gene: TRBD1
v_gene: TRBV6-6
j_gene: TRBJ1-4
abundance: NA
CDR3aa: CASRAPGQGDEKLFF
CDR3nt: TGTGCCAGCAGGGCCCCGGGACAGGGTGATGAAAAACTGTTTTTT

d_gene: NA
v_gene: TRBV7-3
j_gene: TRBJ2-2
abundance: NA
CDR3aa: CASSLMGTRNTGELFF
CDR3nt: TGTGCCAGCAGCTTAATGGGGACTCGGAACACCGGGGAGCTGTTTTTT

d_gene: TRBD1
v_gene: TRBV2
j_gene: TRBJ1-1
abundance: few
CDR3aa: CASGDRANTEAFF
CDR3nt: TGTGCCAGCGGCGACAGGGCGAACACTGAAGCTTTCTTT

d_gene: NA
v_gene: TRBV10-3
j_gene: TRBJ1-1
abundance: once
CDR3aa: CAISAGLLNTEAFF
CDR3nt: TGTGCCATCAGTGCGGGACTGCTGAACACTGAAGCTTTCTTT

d_gene: TRBD2
v_gene: TRBV19
j_gene: TRBJ2-7
abundance: few
CDR3aa: CASSPGTSGRYEQYF
CDR3nt: TGTGCCAGTAGTCCCGGGACTAGCGGGAGATACGAGCAGTACTTC

d_gene: TRBD1
v_gene: TRBV7-2
j_gene: TRBJ2-4
abundance: NA
CDR3aa: CASSFQGAGNIQYF
CDR3nt: TGTGCCAGCAGCTTCCAGGGGGCTGGAAACATTCAGTACTTC

d_gene: TRBD1
v_gene: TRBV18
j_gene: TRBJ2-3
abundance: NA
CDR3aa: CASSPPHRGPDTQYF
CDR3nt: TGTGCCAGCTCACCACCACACAGGGGCCCAGATACGCAGTATTTT

d_gene: TRBD2
v_gene: TRBV20-1
j_gene: TRBJ2-5
abundance: NA
CDR3aa: CSALGGVQYF
CDR3nt: TGCAGTGCTCTCGGGGGGGTCCAGTACTTC

d_gene: TRBD1
v_gene: TRBV23-1
j_gene: TRBJ2-7
abundance: NA
CDR3aa: CASSRDSSYEQYF
CDR3nt: TGCGCCAGCAGTCGGGACAGCTCCTACGAGCAGTACTTC

d_gene: TRBD2
v_gene: TRBV5-1
j_gene: TRBJ2-2
abundance: NA
CDR3aa: CASSSSGNTGELFF
CDR3nt: TGCGCCAGCAGCTCTAGCGGGAACACCGGGGAGCTGTTTTTT

d_gene: TRBD1
v_gene: TRBV6-5
j_gene: TRBJ1-2
abundance: NA
CDR3aa: CASRRTGEGYGYTF
CDR3nt: TGTGCCAGCAGAAGGACAGGGGAAGGCTATGGCTACACCTTC

d_gene: TRBD1
v_gene: TRBV7-2
j_gene: TRBJ1-6
abundance: NA
CDR3aa: CASSPYTGGNSPLHF
CDR3nt: TGTGCCAGCAGTCCATATACAGGGGGCAATTCACCCCTCCACTTT

d_gene: TRBD2
v_gene: TRBV5-5
j_gene: TRBJ2-5
abundance: NA
CDR3aa: CASSLGLAGQETQYF
CDR3nt: TGTGCCAGCAGCTTGGGACTAGCGGGCCAAGAGACCCAGTACTTC

d_gene: TRBD2
v_gene: TRBV5-6
j_gene: TRBJ2-1
abundance: NA
CDR3aa: CASSPTSGGEQFF
CDR3nt: TGTGCCAGCAGCCCTACTAGCGGGGGGGAGCAGTTCTTC

d_gene: NA
v_gene: TRBV4-3
j_gene: TRBJ2-4
abundance: NA
CDR3aa: CASSQEETRAKNIQYF
CDR3nt: TGCGCCAGCAGCCAAGAGGAGACTAGAGCCAAAAACATTCAGTACTTC

d_gene: TRBD2
v_gene: TRBV5-4
j_gene: TRBJ2-3
abundance: few
CDR3aa: CASSRGPSGITDTQYF
CDR3nt: TGTGCCAGCAGTCGCGGGCCCAGCGGGATCACAGATACGCAGTATTTT